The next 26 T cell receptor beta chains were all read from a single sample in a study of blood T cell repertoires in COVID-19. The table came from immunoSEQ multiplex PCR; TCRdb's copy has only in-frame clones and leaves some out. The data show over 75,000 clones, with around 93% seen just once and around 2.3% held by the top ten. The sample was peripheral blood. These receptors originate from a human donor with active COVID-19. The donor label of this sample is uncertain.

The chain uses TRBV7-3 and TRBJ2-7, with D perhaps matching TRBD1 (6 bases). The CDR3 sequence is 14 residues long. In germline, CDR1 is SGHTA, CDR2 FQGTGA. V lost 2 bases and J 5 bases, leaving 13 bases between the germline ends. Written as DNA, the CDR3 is TGTGCCAGCAGCTTATGGCCAGGGGAGAACGAGCAGTACTTC. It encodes CASSLWPGENEQYF.

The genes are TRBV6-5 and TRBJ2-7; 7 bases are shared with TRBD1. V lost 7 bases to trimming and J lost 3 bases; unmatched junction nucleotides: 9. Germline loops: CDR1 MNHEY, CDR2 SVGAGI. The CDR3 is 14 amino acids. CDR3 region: CASTQDRANYEQYF. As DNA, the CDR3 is TGTGCCAGCACCCAAGACAGGGCCAACTACGAGCAGTACTTC.

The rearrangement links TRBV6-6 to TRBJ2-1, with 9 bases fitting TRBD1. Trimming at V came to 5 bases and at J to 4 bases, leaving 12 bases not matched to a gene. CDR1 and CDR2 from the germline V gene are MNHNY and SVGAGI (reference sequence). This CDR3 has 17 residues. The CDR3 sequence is CASSRIPIQGAYNEQFF. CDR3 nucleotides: TGTGCCAGCAGTCGCATCCCCATACAGGGGGCTTACAATGAGCAGTTCTTC.

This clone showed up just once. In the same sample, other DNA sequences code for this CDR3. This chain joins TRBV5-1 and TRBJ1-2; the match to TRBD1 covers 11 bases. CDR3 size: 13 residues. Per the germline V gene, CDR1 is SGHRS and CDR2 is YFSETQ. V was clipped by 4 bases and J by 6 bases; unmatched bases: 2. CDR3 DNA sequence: TGCGCCAGCAGCACGGGACAGGGGGATGGCTACACCTTC. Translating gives CASSTGQGDGYTF.

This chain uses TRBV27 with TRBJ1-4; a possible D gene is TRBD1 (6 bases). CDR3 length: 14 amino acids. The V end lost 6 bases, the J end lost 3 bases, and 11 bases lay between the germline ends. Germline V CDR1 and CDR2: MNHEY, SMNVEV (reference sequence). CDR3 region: CASSPQGSNEKLFF. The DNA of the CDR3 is TGTGCCAGCAGCCCGCAGGGGTCTAATGAAAAACTGTTTTTT.

CDR3 sequence: CASSSRHEHEQFF. The CDR3 region has the DNA TGTGCCAGCAGCTCCCGCCACGAGCATGAGCAGTTCTTC. The chain uses TRBV5-4 and TRBJ2-1; no definite D call. This CDR3 region has 13 residues. V gave up 3 bases and J gave up 8 bases, with 12 bases separating them. Looked up from germline, CDR1 is SGHNT and CDR2 is YYREEE (reference sequence).

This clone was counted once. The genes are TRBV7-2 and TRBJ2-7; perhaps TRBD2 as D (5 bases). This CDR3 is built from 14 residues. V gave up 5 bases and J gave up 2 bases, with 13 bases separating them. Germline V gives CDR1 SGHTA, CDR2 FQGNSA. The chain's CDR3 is CASSLNPGTYEQYF. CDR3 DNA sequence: TGTGCCAGCAGCCTTAATCCCGGGACCTACGAGCAGTACTTC.

CDR3 protein: CASSPPGAGDIYGYTF. The DNA of the CDR3 is TGTGCCAGCTCACCACCGGGGGCAGGGGATATCTATGGCTACACCTTC. The chain joins TRBV18 to TRBJ1-2, with D possibly being TRBD1 (6 bases). This CDR3 is built from 16 residues. Germline V gene lookup returns CDR1 KGHSH and CDR2 LQKENI. The germline V and J ends were trimmed by 0 bases and 4 bases, with 15 bases remaining between them.

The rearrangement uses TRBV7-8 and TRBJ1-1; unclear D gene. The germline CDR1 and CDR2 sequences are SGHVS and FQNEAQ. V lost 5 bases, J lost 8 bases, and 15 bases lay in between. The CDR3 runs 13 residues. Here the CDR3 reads CASSPSLQLEAFF. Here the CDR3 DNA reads TGTGCCAGCAGCCCTAGCCTTCAGCTCGAAGCTTTCTTT.

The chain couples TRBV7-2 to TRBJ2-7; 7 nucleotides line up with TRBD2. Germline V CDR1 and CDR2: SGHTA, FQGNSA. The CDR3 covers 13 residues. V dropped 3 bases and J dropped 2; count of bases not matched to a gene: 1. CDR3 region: CASSFGTTYEQYF. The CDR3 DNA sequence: TGTGCCAGCAGCTTCGGGACTACCTACGAGCAGTACTTC. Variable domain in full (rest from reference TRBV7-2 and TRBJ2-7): GAGVSQSPSNKVTEKGKDVELRCDPISGHTALYWYRQSLGQGLEFLIYFQGNSAPDKSGLPSDRFSAERTGGSVSTLTIQRTQQEDSAVYLCASSFGTTYEQYFGPGTRLTVT.

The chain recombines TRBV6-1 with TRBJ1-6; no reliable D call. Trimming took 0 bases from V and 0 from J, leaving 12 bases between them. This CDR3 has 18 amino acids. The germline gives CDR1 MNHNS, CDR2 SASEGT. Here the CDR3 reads CASSEAGWRSSYNSPLHF. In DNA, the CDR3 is TGTGCCAGCAGTGAAGCGGGGTGGAGGAGCTCCTATAATTCACCCCTCCACTTT.

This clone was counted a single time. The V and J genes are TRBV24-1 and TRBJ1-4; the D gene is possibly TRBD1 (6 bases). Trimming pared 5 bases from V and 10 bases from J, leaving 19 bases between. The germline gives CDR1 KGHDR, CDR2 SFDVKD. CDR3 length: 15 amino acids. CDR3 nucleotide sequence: TGTGCCACCAGTGGGGAGGGGGGGCTGCGAGGAAAACTGTTTTTT. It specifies CATSGEGGLRGKLFF.

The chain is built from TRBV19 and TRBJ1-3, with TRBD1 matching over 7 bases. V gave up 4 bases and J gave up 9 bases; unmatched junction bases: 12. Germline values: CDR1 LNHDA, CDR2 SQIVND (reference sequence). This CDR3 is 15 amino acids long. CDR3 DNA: TGTGCCAGTAGTAGCGACAGGGAATCCGGAGGCACCATATATTTT. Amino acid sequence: CASSSDRESGGTIYF.

The CDR3 coding sequence is TGTGCCAGCAGCCAAACCTATAGCACAGATACGCAGTATTTT. It yields the protein CASSQTYSTDTQYF. The J gene is TRBJ2-3, the V gene TRBV27; D remains ambiguous. Trimming shortened V by 6 bases and J by 0 bases, and 10 bases separated the two germline ends. The CDR3 covers 14 residues. The V gene's germline CDR1 is MNHEY and CDR2 SMNVEV (reference sequence).

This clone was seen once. The CDR3 is CASSLDSYNEQFF. In DNA, the CDR3 is TGTGCCAGCAGCTTAGACAGCTACAATGAGCAGTTCTTC. V is TRBV7-8 and J is TRBJ2-1; no clear D. V was cut by 1 base and J by 3 bases, with 4 bases left in between. Germline V CDR1 and CDR2: SGHVS, FQNEAQ. This CDR3 contains 13 residues.

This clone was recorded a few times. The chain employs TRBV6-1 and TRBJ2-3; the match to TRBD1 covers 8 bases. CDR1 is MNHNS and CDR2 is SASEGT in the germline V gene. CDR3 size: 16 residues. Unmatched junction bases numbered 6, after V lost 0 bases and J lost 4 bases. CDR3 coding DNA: TGTGCCAGCAGTGAAGCGATGGCAGGGGGCGCAGATACGCAGTATTTT. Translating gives CASSEAMAGGADTQYF.

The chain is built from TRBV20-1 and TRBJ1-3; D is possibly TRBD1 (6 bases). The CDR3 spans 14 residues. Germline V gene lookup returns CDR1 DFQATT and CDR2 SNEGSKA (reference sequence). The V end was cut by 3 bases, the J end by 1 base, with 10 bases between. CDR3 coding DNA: TGCAGTGCTAGTCCCCAGGGGTCTGGAAACACCATATATTTT. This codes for CSASPQGSGNTIYF.

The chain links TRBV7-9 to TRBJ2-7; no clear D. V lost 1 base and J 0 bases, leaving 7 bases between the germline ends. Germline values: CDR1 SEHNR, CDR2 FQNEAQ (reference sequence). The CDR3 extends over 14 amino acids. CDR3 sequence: CASSLGGNSYEQYF. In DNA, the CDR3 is TGTGCCAGCAGCTTAGGCGGTAACTCCTACGAGCAGTACTTC. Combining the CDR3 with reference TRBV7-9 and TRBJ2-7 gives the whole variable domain DTGVSQNPRHKITKRGQNVTFRCDPISEHNRLYWYRQTLGQGPEFLTYFQNEAQLEKSRLLSDRFSAERPKGSFSTLEIQRTEQGDSAMYLCASSLGGNSYEQYFGPGTRLTVT.

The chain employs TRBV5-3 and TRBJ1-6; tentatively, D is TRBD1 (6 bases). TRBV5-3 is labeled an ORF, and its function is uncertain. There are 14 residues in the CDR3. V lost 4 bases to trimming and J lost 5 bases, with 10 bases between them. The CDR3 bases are TGTGCCAGAAGCCCGGACAGAGATAATTCACCCCTCCACTTT. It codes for CARSPDRDNSPLHF.

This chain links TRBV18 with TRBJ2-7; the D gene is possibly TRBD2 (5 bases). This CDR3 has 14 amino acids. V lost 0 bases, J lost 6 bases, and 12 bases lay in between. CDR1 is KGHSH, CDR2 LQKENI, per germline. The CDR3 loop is CASSPPFGVGEQYF. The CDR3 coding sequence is TGTGCCAGCTCACCACCGTTCGGGGTAGGCGAGCAGTACTTC. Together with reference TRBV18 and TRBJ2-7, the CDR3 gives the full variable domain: NAGVMQNPRHLVRRRGQEARLRCSPMKGHSHVYWYRQLPEEGLKFMVYLQKENIIDESGMPKERFSAEFPKEGPSILRIQQVVRGDSAAYFCASSPPFGVGEQYFGPGTRLTVT.

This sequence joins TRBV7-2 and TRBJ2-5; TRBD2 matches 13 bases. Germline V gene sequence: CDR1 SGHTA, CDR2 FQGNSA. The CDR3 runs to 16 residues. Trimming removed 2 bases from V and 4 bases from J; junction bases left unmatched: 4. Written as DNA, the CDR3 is TGTGCCAGCAGCTTAAGCACTAGCGGGGGGGCAGAGACCCAGTACTTC. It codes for CASSLSTSGGAETQYF. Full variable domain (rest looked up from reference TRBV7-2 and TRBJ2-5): GAGVSQSPSNKVTEKGKDVELRCDPISGHTALYWYRQSLGQGLEFLIYFQGNSAPDKSGLPSDRFSAERTGGSVSTLTIQRTQQEDSAVYLCASSLSTSGGAETQYFGPGTRLLVL.

This chain's CDR3 is CASSLGGNEQFF. DNA of the CDR3: TGTGCCAGCAGCCTCGGGGGGAATGAGCAGTTCTTC. This chain links TRBV12-3 or TRBV12-4 with TRBJ2-1; 7 nucleotides match TRBD2. V shed 6 bases, J shed 7 bases, and the junction held 3 bases outside the gene matches. This CDR3 is built from 12 residues.

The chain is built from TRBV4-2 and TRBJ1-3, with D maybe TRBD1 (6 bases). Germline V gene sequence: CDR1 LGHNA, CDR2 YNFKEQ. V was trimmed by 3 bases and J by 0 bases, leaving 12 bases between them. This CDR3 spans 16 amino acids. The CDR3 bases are TGTGCCAGCAGCCAGAACAGGGAGCGCTCTGGAAACACCATATATTTT. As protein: CASSQNRERSGNTIYF.

CDR3 in amino acids: CASSITRDRNSPLHF. CDR3 DNA sequence: TGTGCCAGCAGCATTACGCGGGACAGGAATTCACCCCTCCACTTT. J is TRBJ1-6 and V is TRBV5-8, with TRBD1 matching over 8 bases. This CDR3 has 15 residues. V shed 4 bases, J shed 7 bases, and the junction held 7 bases outside the gene matches. Germline V CDR1 and CDR2: SGHTS, YDEGEE.

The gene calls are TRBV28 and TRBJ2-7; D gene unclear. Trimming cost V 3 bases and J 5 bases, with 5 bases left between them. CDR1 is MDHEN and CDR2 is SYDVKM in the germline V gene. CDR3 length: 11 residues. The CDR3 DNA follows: TGTGCCAGCAGTTTCGAGAACGAGCAGTACTTC. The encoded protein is CASSFENEQYF.

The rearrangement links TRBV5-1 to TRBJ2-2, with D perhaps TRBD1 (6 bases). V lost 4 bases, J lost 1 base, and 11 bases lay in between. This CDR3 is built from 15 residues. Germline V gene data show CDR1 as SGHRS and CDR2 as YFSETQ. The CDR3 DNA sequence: TGCGCCAGCAGCAGGGAAGGGGGGAACACCGGGGAGCTGTTTTTT. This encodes CASSREGGNTGELFF.